What follows are 28 T cell receptor beta chains derived from one specimen sequenced in a study of T cells in localized non-small cell lung cancer. Clones were read by immunoSEQ multiplex PCR, and TCRdb kept only the in-frame ones, dropping some. The sample has roughly 48,000 clones, 70% to 80% seen once. The sequenced sample was peripheral blood, obtained before any cancer treatment. The source of these receptors is a man between 35 and 75 years old with stage I squamous cell lung carcinoma.

This clone was seen just once. This chain uses TRBV2 with TRBJ2-5; TRBD2 is a possible D gene (5 bases). The CDR3 length is 15 residues. The germline gives CDR1 SNHLY, CDR2 FYNNEI. Trimming pared 6 bases from V and 5 bases from J, leaving 19 bases between. The CDR3 loop is CASRESSTAGETQYF. In nucleotides, the CDR3 is TGTGCCAGCAGGGAATCCTCAACTGCGGGTGAGACCCAGTACTTC.

V and J are TRBV4-3 and TRBJ1-2; D is undetermined. The CDR3 sequence is 13 residues long. From germline, CDR1 is LGHNA and CDR2 YSLEER. Trimming took off 1 base at V and 5 bases at J, with 8 bases between the two ends. In nucleotides, the CDR3 is TGCGCCAGCAGCCAAGGTTCGGAGTATGGCTACACCTTC. Its translation: CASSQGSEYGYTF.

The chain has TRBV6-5 and TRBJ2-3, with D tentatively TRBD1 (6 bases). This CDR3 has 14 amino acids. V gave up 4 bases and J gave up 5 bases, with 13 bases separating them. Germline loops: CDR1 MNHEY, CDR2 SVGAGI. CDR3 DNA: TGTGCCAGCAGTTCCGGTCAGGGGAGAGATACGCAGTATTTT. It yields the protein CASSSGQGRDTQYF.

The genes are TRBV5-8 and TRBJ1-1; D ambiguous. Trimming removed 4 bases from V and 5 bases from J, with 9 bases in between. The germline CDR1 and CDR2 sequences are SGHTS and YDEGEE. The CDR3 loop spans 12 amino acids. Written as DNA, the CDR3 is TGTGCCAGCAGCCAGCGGGGAACTGAAGCTTTCTTT. Residues: CASSQRGTEAFF.

This clone showed up just once. This sequence joins TRBV9 and TRBJ1-5; 9 bases line up with TRBD1. CDR1 is SGDLS, CDR2 YYNGEE, per germline. With 2 bases clipped from V and 7 bases from J, the junction kept 19 bases outside the gene matches. The CDR3 extends over 19 amino acids. CDR3 DNA sequence: TGTGCCAGCAGCGTCGAACGGGACAGGGATCAGGGGTCAGGCCAGCCCCAGCATTTT. This codes for CASSVERDRDQGSGQPQHF.

The chain has TRBV5-1 and TRBJ2-3; D may be TRBD1 or TRBD2 (5 bases each). This CDR3 has 14 amino acids. Deletions cut 7 bases from V and 0 bases from J, with 12 bases between. Germline CDR1 reads SGHRS; CDR2 reads YFSETQ. CDR3 protein: CASSRDQSTDTQYF. The CDR3 DNA reads TGCGCCAGCTCTAGGGACCAAAGCACAGATACGCAGTATTTT.

The chain links TRBV4-3 to TRBJ2-3, with D perhaps assigned TRBD1 or TRBD2 (5 bases each). The CDR3 totals 14 residues. Trimming removed 1 base from V and 0 bases from J, with 5 bases in between. CDR1 and CDR2 (germline): LGHNA, YSLEER. The CDR3 nucleotides are TGCGCCAGCAGCCAAGGGGGGAGCACAGATACGCAGTATTTT. Protein sequence: CASSQGGSTDTQYF.

The rearrangement uses TRBV5-8 and TRBJ2-3, with TRBD2 matching 9 bases. Unmatched junction bases numbered 8, after V lost 1 base and J lost 2 bases. The V gene's germline CDR1 is SGHTS and CDR2 YDEGEE. The CDR3 spans 17 residues. This CDR3 is CASSLLASGVATDTQYF. The CDR3 region has the DNA TGTGCCAGCAGCTTGTTGGCTAGCGGGGTGGCCACAGATACGCAGTATTTT.

The count of this clone is one. The rearrangement links TRBV6-1 to TRBJ2-1, with D possibly being TRBD1 (5 bases). V lost 2 bases to trimming and J lost 2 bases, with 10 bases between them. Germline assignment: CDR1 MNHNS and CDR2 SASEGT. This CDR3 region has 15 residues. The CDR3 nucleotides are TGTGCCAGCAGTGAATTGGAAGGGGCCTACAATGAGCAGTTCTTC. Protein product: CASSELEGAYNEQFF.

This clone was picked up a small number of times. This sequence joins TRBV9 and TRBJ1-1; possibly TRBD1 for D (6 bases). Trimming shortened V by 2 bases and J by 1 base, and 9 bases separated the two germline ends. Germline V gene sequence: CDR1 SGDLS, CDR2 YYNGEE. CDR3 size: 14 residues. The CDR3 region is CASSVGGQNTEAFF. In nucleotides, the CDR3 is TGTGCCAGCAGCGTCGGGGGCCAGAACACTGAAGCTTTCTTT.

The genes are TRBV7-9 and TRBJ2-5; TRBD2 matches 10 bases. CDR3 length: 17 residues. Looked up from germline, CDR1 is SEHNR and CDR2 is FQNEAQ (reference sequence). With 2 bases clipped from V and 1 base from J, the junction kept 7 bases outside the gene matches. The CDR3, as DNA: TGTGCCAGCAGCTTAACGAATAGCGGGGGGTTCCAAGAGACCCAGTACTTC. As protein: CASSLTNSGGFQETQYF.

This clone appeared a single time. J is TRBJ1-1 and V is TRBV9; D ambiguous. Germline V gives CDR1 SGDLS, CDR2 YYNGEE. The V and J ends lost 0 bases and 1 base respectively, with 10 bases between them. CDR3 length: 15 residues. As DNA, the CDR3 is TGTGCCAGCAGCGTAGAACACAGCCCGAACACTGAAGCTTTCTTT. It codes for CASSVEHSPNTEAFF.

The chain couples TRBV30 to TRBJ2-7; D is tentatively TRBD1 or TRBD2 (6 bases each). From germline, CDR1 is GTSNPN and CDR2 SVGIG (reference sequence). V gave up 2 bases and J gave up 3 bases, with 11 bases separating them. This CDR3 contains 13 residues. CDR3 residues: CAWSQGTHYEQYF. As DNA, the CDR3 is TGTGCCTGGAGTCAGGGGACTCACTACGAGCAGTACTTC.

This sequence joins TRBV5-4 and TRBJ2-7; D remains ambiguous. The V end was cut by 3 bases, the J end by 7 bases, with 8 bases between. This CDR3 comprises 11 residues. Germline loops: CDR1 SGHNT, CDR2 YYREEE (reference sequence). CDR3: CASSSQNEQYF. The CDR3 DNA is TGTGCCAGCAGCTCCCAAAATGAGCAGTACTTC.

The V call is TRBV12-5, the J call TRBJ2-3; perhaps TRBD2 as D (6 bases). From germline, CDR1 is LGHNT and CDR2 FRNRAP. The CDR3 loop spans 14 amino acids. V was clipped by 7 bases and J by 2 bases, with 13 bases between them. The chain's CDR3 is CASARDWHTDTQYF. The CDR3, as DNA: TGTGCTAGTGCCCGGGACTGGCACACAGATACGCAGTATTTT.

The V and J genes are TRBV4-3 and TRBJ2-7, with D maybe TRBD1 (6 bases). The V gene lost 2 bases and the J gene lost 2 bases, with 10 bases spanning the gap. The CDR3 has 14 amino acids. Germline V gene data show CDR1 as LGHNA and CDR2 as YSLEER. CDR3 protein: CASSQPGQAYEQYF. In DNA, the CDR3 is TGCGCCAGCAGCCAACCGGGACAAGCCTACGAGCAGTACTTC.

The chain carries TRBV5-5 and TRBJ2-7; 8 nucleotides match TRBD2. CDR1 is SGHKS, CDR2 YYEKEE, per germline (reference sequence). This CDR3 spans 13 amino acids. V trimming: 8 bases; J trimming: 6 bases; junction bases outside the gene matches: 10. The CDR3 loop reads CASAGTSAGEQYF. The CDR3 DNA reads as TGTGCCAGTGCCGGGACTAGTGCTGGCGAGCAGTACTTC.

This chain's CDR3 is CASSDRGPDGQYF. CDR3 sequence (DNA): TGTGCCAGCAGCGACAGGGGCCCCGACGGGCAGTACTTC. The V and J genes are TRBV6-5 and TRBJ2-7, with 8 bases identical to TRBD1. The CDR3 extends over 13 amino acids. Germline V gene lookup returns CDR1 MNHEY and CDR2 SVGAGI. The J segment lost 9 bases and the V segment lost 6 bases, leaving 10 bases of the junction unmatched.

This chain links TRBV5-8 with TRBJ2-3; D might be TRBD1 (6 bases). CDR3 size: 14 residues. Germline V gene sequence: CDR1 SGHTS, CDR2 YDEGEE. Trimming shortened V by 4 bases and J by 6 bases, and 15 bases separated the two germline ends. In DNA, the CDR3 is TGTGCCAGCAGCCTAACAGGGAACTACGATACGCAGTATTTT. This gives the protein CASSLTGNYDTQYF.

The chain links TRBV9 to TRBJ1-4; TRBD1 matches at 7 bases. The CDR3 consists of 15 residues. Germline V gene lookup returns CDR1 SGDLS and CDR2 YYNGEE. V lost 1 base and J lost 6; bases outside the gene matches: 6. The CDR3: CASSVLGQEHEKLFF. The CDR3 DNA follows: TGTGCCAGCAGCGTATTAGGACAGGAACATGAAAAACTGTTTTTT.

Regarding this clone: At one boundary the junction diverges from the germline segment, which might be a read error. CDR3 DNA: TGTGCTAGCAGCTCGGGGACACTCCATGGGACTAATGAAAAACTGTTTTTT. This encodes CASSSGTLHGTNEKLFF. V gene TRBV7-7 combines with J gene TRBJ1-4, with D perhaps matching TRBD1 (6 bases). CDR3 length: 17 residues. CDR1 and CDR2 (germline): SSHAT, FNYEAQ (reference sequence). Based on the CDR3 plus reference TRBV7-7 and TRBJ1-4, the full variable domain is GAGVSQSPRYKVTKRGQDVTLRCDPISSHATLYWYQQALGQGPEFLTYFNYEAQPDKSGLPSDRFSAERPEGSISTLTIQRTEQRDSAMYRCASSSGTLHGTNEKLFFGSGTQLSVL.

This chain links TRBV6-6 with TRBJ1-2; no definite D call. V gave up 8 bases and J gave up 8 bases, with 15 bases separating them. Germline CDR1 reads MNHNY; CDR2 reads SVGAGI (reference sequence). The CDR3 has 12 amino acids. The CDR3 coding sequence is TGTGCCAGCGTAGGACGGATGGAAGGCTACACCTTC. Protein sequence: CASVGRMEGYTF.

This clone was recorded a few times. The chain recombines TRBV9 with TRBJ2-1, with D unclear. The V gene lost 3 bases and the J gene lost 0 bases, with 10 bases spanning the gap. The germline CDR1 and CDR2 sequences are SGDLS and YYNGEE. There are 15 residues in the CDR3. CDR3 sequence: CASSGWMSSYNEQFF. The CDR3 DNA follows: TGTGCCAGCAGCGGATGGATGAGCTCCTACAATGAGCAGTTCTTC.

V usage is TRBV7-9 and J usage is TRBJ2-7, with D unresolved. CDR3 size: 12 residues. The V gene's germline CDR1 is SEHNR and CDR2 FQNEAQ (reference sequence). Trimming took off 5 bases at V and 7 bases at J, with 12 bases between the two ends. The CDR3 protein is CASSGGLGEQYF. The CDR3 DNA is TGTGCCAGCAGCGGCGGCCTAGGGGAGCAGTACTTC.

This clone was seen repeatedly, ten times or more. The chain couples TRBV5-4 to TRBJ1-2; 12 nucleotides align to TRBD1. V shed 4 bases and J 8 bases; nucleotides not matched to a gene: 9. This CDR3 region has 15 residues. Germline lookup yields CDR1 SGHNT and CDR2 YYREEE (reference sequence). CDR3 nucleotide sequence: TGTGCCAGCAGCGGCGAGGGACAGGGGGCATTGGGCTACACCTTC. Translation gives CASSGEGQGALGYTF.

This sequence joins TRBV2 and TRBJ2-3; D not certain. CDR1 and CDR2 from the germline V gene are SNHLY and FYNNEI. Trimming left V 2 bases short and J 0 bases short, with 9 bases between. CDR3 length equals 15 residues. The CDR3 sequence: CASSERVDSTDTQYF. In DNA form, the CDR3 reads TGTGCCAGCAGTGAACGGGTAGATAGCACAGATACGCAGTATTTT.

There are a few counts of this clone. The chain employs TRBV11-1 and TRBJ2-5; 8 bases line up with TRBD2. Per germline, CDR1 SGHAT and CDR2 FQDESV (reference sequence). V lost 6 bases to trimming and J lost 5 bases; unmatched junction nucleotides: 11. The CDR3 runs to 15 residues. The CDR3: CASSDAGGPGETQYF. The CDR3 bases are TGTGCCAGCAGTGATGCGGGGGGACCGGGGGAGACCCAGTACTTC.

This clone was observed a single time. V is TRBV4-2 and J is TRBJ2-4; D is undetermined. Germline V gene sequence: CDR1 LGHNA, CDR2 YNFKEQ. The CDR3 is 14 amino acids. Trimming removed 0 bases from V and 10 bases from J, with 13 bases in between. The CDR3 loop is CASSQDPGPFIQYF. The CDR3 DNA reads TGTGCCAGCAGCCAAGATCCCGGGCCATTTATTCAGTACTTC.